The following is a TCR beta chain sequence with its context. PCR primers comprised 60 Vbeta and 13 Jbeta primers. Assay: immunoSEQ multiplex PCR; the TCRdb copy retains only in-frame clones and omits some. Of about 110,000 clones in the sample, 70% to 80% were seen once. The CDR3 loop spans 13 amino acids. Germline CDR1 reads SGHTA; CDR2 reads FQGTGA. V was clipped by 2 bases and J by 3 bases, with 7 bases between them. The sample is drawn from a study of cytomegalovirus exposure and HLA in healthy donors. This receptor was identified in a woman between 35 and 50 years old in good health and CMV-seropositive. The specimen sequenced was PBMCs. V gene TRBV7-3 combines with J gene TRBJ1-1; no clear D. The CDR3 bases are TGTGCCAGCAGCTTAGCTGAGTACACTGAAGCTTTCTTT. It codes for CASSLAEYTEAFF.